The 20 T cell receptor beta chains below were found in one sample sequenced in a study of vaccination effects on CD4 cells after COVID-19. CD4+ T cells were isolated after about eleven days of culture. These receptors have no known antigen. Here immunoSEQ multiplex PCR was the method, and the copy in TCRdb shows in-frame clones only, minus some. The data contain some 49,000 clones, around four fifths of them singletons. The sample consisted of CD4+ T cells from PBMCs cultured without peptide, taken before COVID-19 vaccination. All receptors derive from a human donor who had a prior SARS-CoV-2 infection.

The J gene is TRBJ1-2, the V gene TRBV2; D is undetermined. Deletions cut 5 bases from V and 6 bases from J, with 16 bases between. The CDR3 has 14 residues. Germline V lookup: CDR1 SNHLY, CDR2 FYNNEI. This CDR3 is CASSRRAQFHGYTF. Here the CDR3 DNA reads TGTGCCAGCAGTAGGAGGGCCCAATTTCATGGCTACACCTTC. The full variable domain, its missing parts supplied by reference TRBV2 and TRBJ1-2, is EPEVTQTPSHQVTQMGQEVILRCVPISNHLYFYWYRQILGQKVEFLVSFYNNEISEKSEIFDDQFSVERPDGSNFTLKIRSTKLEDSAMYFCASSRRAQFHGYTFGSGTRLTVV.

V and J are TRBV7-3 and TRBJ1-3; TRBD1 matches 7 bases. J lost 0 bases, V lost 4 bases, and 9 bases had no gene match. CDR1 is SGHTA and CDR2 is FQGTGA in the germline V gene. This CDR3 contains 17 residues. Here the CDR3 DNA reads TGTGCCAGCAGCTCGCCGGGACAGTCCTACTCTGGAAACACCATATATTTT. Translating it yields CASSSPGQSYSGNTIYF.

This clone turned up a few times. Sequence at one end of the junction differs from germline and may be a read error. The rearrangement links TRBV7-7 to TRBJ2-5, with TRBD2 matching over 10 bases. Germline V CDR1 and CDR2: SSHAT, FNYEAQ (reference sequence). The CDR3 contains 13 residues. The CDR3 region has the DNA TGTGCTAGCAGCACTAGCGGGGAAGAGACCCAGTACTTC. Protein sequence: CASSTSGEETQYF. The full variable domain, in which reference TRBV7-7 and TRBJ2-5 provide the parts outside the CDR3, is GAGVSQSPRYKVTKRGQDVTLRCDPISSHATLYWYQQALGQGPEFLTYFNYEAQPDKSGLPSDRFSAERPEGSISTLTIQRTEQRDSAMYRCASSTSGEETQYFGPGTRLLVL.

J is TRBJ1-2 and V is TRBV7-2; D might be TRBD1 (5 bases). The ends were cut back, 1 base at V and 4 bases at J, with 16 bases in the middle. The CDR3 is 16 residues long. The germline V gene encodes CDR1 SGHTA and CDR2 FQGNSA. Written as DNA, the CDR3 is TGTGCCAGCAGCTTAGTTGGGGGAGGGCCTATCTATGGCTACACCTTC. Translation: CASSLVGGGPIYGYTF.

This chain uses TRBV23-1 with TRBJ1-3; 11 positions match TRBD1. Being an ORF, TRBV23-1 has a function that is uncertain. This CDR3 spans 17 amino acids. V was clipped by 2 bases and J by 0 bases; unmatched bases: 3. CDR3 DNA: TGCGCCAGCAGTCAACCAGGGACAGGGGGCTCTGGAAACACCATATATTTT. It yields the protein CASSQPGTGGSGNTIYF.

The chain combines TRBV7-2 with TRBJ1-6, with 8 bases matching TRBD1. The trim removed 1 base at V and 3 bases at J, leaving 2 bases unmatched. The CDR3 has 16 residues. Germline V lookup: CDR1 SGHTA, CDR2 FQGNSA. The CDR3 DNA is TGTGCCAGCAGCTTAGTGGGGACAGGCTATAATTCACCCCTCCACTTT. Translation: CASSLVGTGYNSPLHF.

The CDR3 bases are TGCGCCAGCCGCGAGGGGACAGGATCCTACAATGAGCAGTTCTTC. This encodes CASREGTGSYNEQFF. V usage is TRBV5-1 and J usage is TRBJ2-1; 8 nucleotides align to TRBD1. The CDR3 is 15 residues long. CDR1 and CDR2 (germline): SGHRS, YFSETQ. V shed 7 bases, J shed 1 base, and the junction held 7 bases outside the gene matches.

CDR3: CASSMRDRNTGELFF. CDR3 bases: TGTGCCAGCAGCATGCGGGACAGGAACACCGGGGAGCTGTTTTTT. This chain connects TRBV21-1 to TRBJ2-2; TRBD1, as called in the table, went unchecked against the DNA. TRBV21-1 is a recognized pseudogene. CDR3 size: 15 residues.

The V gene is TRBV7-6, the J gene TRBJ2-3; weak D call: TRBD1 (7 bases). The germline gives CDR1 SGHVS, CDR2 FNYEAQ. V was trimmed by 3 bases and J by 2 bases, leaving 18 bases between them. The CDR3 is 17 amino acids. The CDR3 DNA sequence: TGTGCCAGCAGCTTGTTCAGGGGGGCGAGGACCACAGATACGCAGTATTTT. Protein: CASSLFRGARTTDTQYF.

This rearrangement joins TRBV4-2 to TRBJ2-5; D is possibly TRBD1 or TRBD2 (5 bases each). Trimming shortened V by 3 bases and J by 5 bases, and 16 bases separated the two germline ends. CDR1 is LGHNA, CDR2 YNFKEQ, per germline. This CDR3 region has 15 residues. The CDR3 DNA is TGTGCCAGCAGCCAGAACCGGGACCTCGGGGAGACCCAGTACTTC. Amino acid sequence: CASSQNRDLGETQYF.

The rearrangement uses TRBV2 and TRBJ2-6; D is ambiguous. Germline CDR1 is SNHLY and CDR2 is FYNNEI. V lost 4 bases, J lost 1 base, and 5 bases lay in between. The CDR3 is 14 residues long. CDR3 sequence reads: CASSADSGANVLTF. The CDR3 DNA is TGTGCCAGCAGTGCCGATTCTGGGGCCAACGTCCTGACTTTC.

The V gene is TRBV24-1, the J gene TRBJ2-1, with D hard to call. There are 14 residues in the CDR3. V dropped 4 bases and J dropped 9 bases, with 15 bases sitting between them. Germline V gene sequence: CDR1 KGHDR, CDR2 SFDVKD. CDR3 residues: CATSERNRFREQFF. The DNA of the CDR3 is TGTGCCACCAGTGAACGCAACCGTTTTCGTGAGCAGTTCTTC.

This clone has more than one count but fewer than ten. V and J are TRBV7-9 and TRBJ2-5; D remains ambiguous. CDR1 and CDR2 from the germline V gene are SEHNR and FQNEAQ (reference sequence). The V and J ends lost 0 bases and 4 bases respectively, with 3 bases between them. The CDR3 is 12 residues long. The CDR3 DNA reads as TGTGCCAGCAGCTTAGCTGCAGAGACCCAGTACTTC. It yields the protein CASSLAAETQYF.

V is TRBV6-5 and J is TRBJ2-6, with D unresolved. The ends were cut back, 0 bases at V and 0 bases at J, with 3 bases in the middle. This CDR3 contains 15 residues. CDR1 and CDR2 from the germline V gene are MNHEY and SVGAGI. CDR3 amino acids: CASSYSLSGANVLTF. For the CDR3, the DNA is TGTGCCAGCAGTTACTCTCTCTCTGGGGCCAACGTCCTGACTTTC.

This clone was observed a few times. The chain combines TRBV4-1 with TRBJ2-3, with unresolved D. V was trimmed by 4 bases and J by 5 bases, leaving 16 bases between them. Germline-derived CDR1 and CDR2 are MGHRA and YSYEKL. The CDR3 totals 15 residues. CDR3 loop: CASSPAFGWGDTQYF. The CDR3 DNA sequence: TGCGCCAGCAGCCCGGCGTTCGGGTGGGGAGATACGCAGTATTTT.

This chain links TRBV4-3 with TRBJ1-1; D call uncertain. The CDR3 contains 15 residues. With 0 bases removed from V and 0 bases from J, the gap between germline ends came to 8 bases. In germline, CDR1 is LGHNA, CDR2 YSLEER. CDR3 bases: TGCGCCAGCAGCCAAGATAGGATCTTGAACACTGAAGCTTTCTTT. Its protein product is CASSQDRILNTEAFF.

As DNA, the CDR3 is TGTGCCATCAGCTACCTGGGACTAGCGGATTACAATGAGCAGTTCTTC. It specifies CAISYLGLADYNEQFF. The rearrangement uses TRBV10-3 and TRBJ2-1, with 11 nucleotides matching TRBD2. V dropped 6 bases and J dropped 4; count of bases not matched to a gene: 8. Germline V gene lookup returns CDR1 ENHRY and CDR2 SYGVKD. The CDR3 sequence is 16 residues long.

The chain is built from TRBV7-9 and TRBJ2-5; D is undetermined. V was pared by 1 base and J by 0 bases, with 15 bases between. This CDR3 comprises 17 residues. Germline V gene sequence: CDR1 SEHNR, CDR2 FQNEAQ (reference sequence). CDR3 DNA: TGTGCCAGCAGCTTAGGGCGAACCGCAAAGAACCAAGAGACCCAGTACTTC. Amino acids: CASSLGRTAKNQETQYF.

The rearrangement uses TRBV4-2 and TRBJ2-5; TRBD2 is a possible D gene (5 bases). Trimming stripped 0 bases from V and 1 base from J, with 12 bases between. Per the germline V gene, CDR1 is LGHNA and CDR2 is YNFKEQ. This CDR3 is 16 amino acids long. The CDR3 region has the DNA TGTGCCAGCAGCCAAGATTGGCTAGCAAGCCAAGAGACCCAGTACTTC. Protein product: CASSQDWLASQETQYF.

This sequence joins TRBV10-2 and TRBJ2-7; 11 bases fit TRBD1. This CDR3 has 13 residues. The trim removed 4 bases at V and 6 bases at J, leaving 2 bases unmatched. In germline, CDR1 is WSHSY, CDR2 SAAADI. The CDR3 coding sequence is TGCGCCAGCAGTGGGACAGGGGGCCGCGAGCAGTACTTC. This gives the protein CASSGTGGREQYF.